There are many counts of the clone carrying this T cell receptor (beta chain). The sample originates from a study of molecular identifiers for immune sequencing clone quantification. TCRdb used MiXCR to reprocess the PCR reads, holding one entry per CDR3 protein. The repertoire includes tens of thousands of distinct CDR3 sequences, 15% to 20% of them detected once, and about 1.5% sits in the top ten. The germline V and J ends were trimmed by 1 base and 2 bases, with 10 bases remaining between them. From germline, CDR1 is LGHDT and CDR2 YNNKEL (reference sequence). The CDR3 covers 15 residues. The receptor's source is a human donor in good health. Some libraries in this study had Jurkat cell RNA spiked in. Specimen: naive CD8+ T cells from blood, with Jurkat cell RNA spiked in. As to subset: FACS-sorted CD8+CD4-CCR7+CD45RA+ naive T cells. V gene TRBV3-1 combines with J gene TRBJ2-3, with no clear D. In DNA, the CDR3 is TGTGCCAGCAGCCAAGGAGTGTCGAACACAGATACGCAGTATTTT. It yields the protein CASSQGVSNTDTQYF.